The clone carrying this TCR beta chain has only one observation. Its antigen is still unknown. The source of the sample is a study of T-cell reconstitution after alpha-beta-depleted transplantation in children. Study-level points and caveats: Reported findings indicate that, about two months after transplant, alpha-beta T cells came from several hundred expanded clones, which were derived from non-depleted graft cells. TCRbeta diversity was high at day 60 in some patients (a result of surviving recipient T cells and thymic progenitors).

Preparation of the TCRbeta library used unique molecular identifiers. TCRdb re-called the PCR reads through MiXCR, storing one row per CDR3 protein. The data show 500,000 to 650,000 distinct CDR3 sequences, over 10% seen once. The V gene's germline CDR1 is KGHSH and CDR2 LQKENI. The CDR3 contains 17 residues. The ends were cut back, 0 bases at V and 4 bases at J, with 18 bases in the middle. The chain links TRBV18 to TRBJ1-2; D might be TRBD1 (6 bases). The material was PBMCs, mostly from graft donor cells, obtained 180 days after TCRalphabeta/CD19-depleted stem cell transplant. The TCR originated in a female patient between 2 and 15 years old who had a stem cell transplant for aplastic anemia, so the T cells may come from the graft donor. The CDR3: CASSPPGHIGLRYGYTF. For the CDR3, the DNA is TGTGCCAGCTCACCACCGGGACACATTGGCCTCCGCTATGGCTACACCTTC.